The clone carrying this T cell receptor (beta chain) was counted only a few times. Its antigen remains unknown. Trimming took 0 bases from V and 1 from J; bases not matched to a gene: 9. Germline V gives CDR1 DFQATT, CDR2 SNEGSKA (reference sequence). This CDR3 has 19 amino acids. The data are from a study of response to subunit inactivated influenza vaccine. The study's findings and limits: The study's authors posited that every seasonal influenza vaccination enlists few new T cells.

TCRdb fed the RT-PCR reads into MiXCR, producing one record per CDR3 protein. The sample lists hundreds of thousands of distinct CDR3 sequences; 16% were seen once. The sequences come from CD4+ T cells sorted from PBMCs, collected 23 months after vaccination. The chain has TRBV20-1 and TRBJ2-2; 12 nucleotides line up with TRBD2. The sequence was collected from a man in his fifties or sixties who received an inactivated influenza vaccine. This chain's CDR3 is CSARDLPSGRERNTGELFF. The DNA for the CDR3 is TGCAGTGCTAGAGATCTGCCTAGCGGGAGGGAGCGGAACACCGGGGAGCTGTTTTTT.